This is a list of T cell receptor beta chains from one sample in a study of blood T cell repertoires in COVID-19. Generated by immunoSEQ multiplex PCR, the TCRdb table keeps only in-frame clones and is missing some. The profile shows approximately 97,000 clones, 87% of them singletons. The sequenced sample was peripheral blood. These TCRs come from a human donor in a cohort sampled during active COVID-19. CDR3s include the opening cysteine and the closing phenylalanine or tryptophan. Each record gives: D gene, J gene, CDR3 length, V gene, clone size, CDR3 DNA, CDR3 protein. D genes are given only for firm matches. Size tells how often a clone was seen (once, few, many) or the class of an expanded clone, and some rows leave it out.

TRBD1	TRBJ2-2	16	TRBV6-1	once	TGTGCCAGCAGTGAAGTTGACAGGGGAGAAACCGGGGAGCTGTTTTTT	CASSEVDRGETGELFF
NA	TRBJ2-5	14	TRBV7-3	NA	TGTGCCAGCAGCTTCAGGGGGGTTGAGGAGACCCAGTACTTC	CASSFRGVEETQYF
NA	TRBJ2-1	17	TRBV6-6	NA	TGTGCCAGCAGTCCAATGACGACTAGTATTCGGTACAATGAGCAGTTCTTC	CASSPMTTSIRYNEQFF
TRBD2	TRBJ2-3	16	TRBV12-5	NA	TGTGCTAGTGGTCCCAGCCTAGCGGGAGTCGGTGATACGCAGTATTTT	CASGPSLAGVGDTQYF
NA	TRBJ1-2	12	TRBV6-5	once	TGTGCCACGGAGGAGAGGGACTATGGCTACACCTTC	CATEERDYGYTF
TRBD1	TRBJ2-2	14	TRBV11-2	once	TGTGCCAGCAGCCAGGACAGGGTGTTCGGGGAGCTGTTTTTT	CASSQDRVFGELFF
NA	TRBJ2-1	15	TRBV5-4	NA	TGTGCCAGCAGCTTGGGAGTAGCGGTTGACAATGAGCAGTTCTTC	CASSLGVAVDNEQFF
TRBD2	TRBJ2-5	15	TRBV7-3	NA	TGTGCCAGCAGCTTAAGTGGCGGGAGTACAGAGACCCAGTACTTC	CASSLSGGSTETQYF
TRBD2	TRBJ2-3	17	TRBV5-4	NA	TGTGCCAGCACCCTTTTTAGCGGGAGAGGGGGCACAGATACGCAGTATTTT	CASTLFSGRGGTDTQYF
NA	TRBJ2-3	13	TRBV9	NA	TGTGCCAGCAGCGTACGGGAGCCAGATACGCAGTATTTT	CASSVREPDTQYF
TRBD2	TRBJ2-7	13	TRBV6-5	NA	TGTGCCAGCACTAGCGGGGTCTCCTACGAGCAGTACTTC	CASTSGVSYEQYF
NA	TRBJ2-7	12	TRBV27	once	TGTGCCAGCAGCACTCTTAAGTACGAGCAGTACTTC	CASSTLKYEQYF
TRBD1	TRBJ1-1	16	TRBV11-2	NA	TGTGCCAGCAGCTCCTTCTCGACAGGGGTTAACACTGAAGCTTTCTTT	CASSSFSTGVNTEAFF
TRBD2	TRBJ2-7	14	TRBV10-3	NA	TGTGCCATTCAAACTAGCGGAGGGAGCTACGAGCAGTACTTC	CAIQTSGGSYEQYF
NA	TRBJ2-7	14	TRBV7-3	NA	TGTGCCAGCAGCGGATCGACGGAGCCTTACGAGCAGTACTTC	CASSGSTEPYEQYF
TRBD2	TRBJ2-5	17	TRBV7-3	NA	TGTGCCAGCAGCTTAACCGGCCTAGCGGGAGGGGGAGAGACCCAGTACTTC	CASSLTGLAGGGETQYF
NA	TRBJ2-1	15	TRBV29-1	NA	TGCAGCGCGGAGATGACCCAGCGGGTTGACAATGAGCAGTTCTTC	CSAEMTQRVDNEQFF
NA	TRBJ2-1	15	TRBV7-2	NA	TGTGCCAGCAGCTTTTCTAGCTTCGGCCACAATGAGCAGTTCTTC	CASSFSSFGHNEQFF
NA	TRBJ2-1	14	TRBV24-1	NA	TGTGCCACCAGAGGAGGGGCCGAAAACAATGAGCAGTTCTTC	CATRGGAENNEQFF
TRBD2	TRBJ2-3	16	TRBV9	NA	TGTGCCAGCAGTTCTAGCGGGGGGACTAGCACAGATACGCAGTATTTT	CASSSSGGTSTDTQYF
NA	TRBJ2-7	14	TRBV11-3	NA	TGTGCCAGCAGCTTAGTTAGCGGCTCCTACGAGCAGTACTTC	CASSLVSGSYEQYF
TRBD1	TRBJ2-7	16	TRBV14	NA	TGTGCCAGCAGCTCCCAAGACAGGGGGCTCGTCTACGAGCAGTACTTC	CASSSQDRGLVYEQYF
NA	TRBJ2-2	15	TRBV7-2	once	TGTGCCAGCAGCTTAATGGGACAGAACACCGGGGAGCTGTTTTTT	CASSLMGQNTGELFF
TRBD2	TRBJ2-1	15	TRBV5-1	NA	TGCGCCAGCAGCTTGGAACACGGGGGGAACAATGAGCAGTTCTTC	CASSLEHGGNNEQFF
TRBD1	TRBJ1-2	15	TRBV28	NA	TGTGCCAGCAGTCCATGGACAGGGATTGACTATGGCTACACCTTC	CASSPWTGIDYGYTF
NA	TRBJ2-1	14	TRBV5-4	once	TGTGCCAGCAGCTTTGGTGGGCCGTACAATGAGCAGTTCTTC	CASSFGGPYNEQFF